A single sample gave rise to the 22 T cell receptor beta chains below, sequenced in a study of blood T cell repertoires in COVID-19. This table comes from immunoSEQ multiplex PCR, and its TCRdb copy is limited to in-frame clones, with some not included. The sample comprises some 230,000 clones, approximately 83% of which are singletons, and around 6.8% rests with the top ten. Sequencing was done on a sample of peripheral blood. The source is a woman between 45 and 65 years old with acute or convalescent COVID-19.

The gene calls are TRBV3-1 (or the pseudogene TRBV3-2) and TRBJ1-2; D is perhaps TRBD1 (6 bases). V shed 3 bases and J shed 4 bases, with 15 bases lying between them. The CDR3 spans 15 residues. Germline lookup yields CDR1 LGHDT and CDR2 YNNKEL (reference sequence). The CDR3 nucleotides are TGTGCCAGCAGCCAGAGAGGGGGATCAGGCTATGGCTACACCTTC. Translating it yields CASSQRGGSGYGYTF.

V is TRBV5-4 and J is TRBJ1-1, with D uncertain. Germline-derived CDR1 and CDR2 are SGHNT and YYREEE (reference sequence). The CDR3 length is 14 residues. Trimming took off 4 bases at V and 1 base at J, with 11 bases between the two ends. CDR3 residues: CASSGKTANTEAFF. CDR3 bases: TGTGCCAGCAGCGGCAAAACAGCGAACACTGAAGCTTTCTTT.

The gene calls are TRBV5-6 and TRBJ2-1, with 12 bases identical to TRBD1. This CDR3 has 15 amino acids. V was pared by 5 bases and J by 8 bases, with 8 bases of the junction left unmatched. Germline V gives CDR1 SGHDT, CDR2 YYEEEE. As DNA, the CDR3 is TGTGCCAGCAGTCTCGGGACAGGGGGCTTTGATGAGCAGTTCTTC. This gives the protein CASSLGTGGFDEQFF. Complete variable domain (other parts from reference TRBV5-6 and TRBJ2-1): DAGVTQSPTHLIKTRGQQVTLRCSPKSGHDTVSWYQQALGQGPQFIFQYYEEEERQRGNFPDRFSGHQFPNYSSELNVNALLLGDSALYLCASSLGTGGFDEQFFGPGTRLTVL.

The chain has TRBV2 and TRBJ2-6; 9 positions agree with TRBD1. This CDR3 has 16 amino acids. Germline CDR1 SNHLY, CDR2 FYNNEI. The V segment lost 8 bases and the J segment 3 bases; nucleotides outside the gene matches: 8. The CDR3 spells CASCVGQGYGANVLTF. DNA of the CDR3: TGTGCCAGCTGCGTGGGACAGGGATATGGGGCCAACGTCCTGACTTTC.

The chain combines TRBV13 with TRBJ2-7, with a tentative D call TRBD2 (6 bases). V gave up 0 bases and J gave up 5 bases, with 14 bases separating them. Germline V lookup: CDR1 PRHDT, CDR2 FYEKMQ (reference sequence). The CDR3 runs to 15 residues. The CDR3 reads CASSLGRGILDEQYF. Here the CDR3 DNA reads TGTGCCAGCAGCTTAGGTCGGGGGATTTTGGACGAGCAGTACTTC.

CDR3 region: CASRTTGTSTDTQYF. CDR3 sequence (DNA): TGTGCCAGCAGAACCACCGGGACTAGCACAGATACGCAGTATTTT. The chain joins TRBV6-5 to TRBJ2-3; D is possibly TRBD2 (6 bases). Trimming cost V 6 bases and J 0 bases, with 13 bases left between them. The CDR3 has 15 residues. Germline V gene lookup returns CDR1 MNHEY and CDR2 SVGAGI.

The V gene is TRBV7-2, the J gene TRBJ1-5; D may be TRBD1 (5 bases). Germline V gene lookup returns CDR1 SGHTA and CDR2 FQGNSA. This CDR3 comprises 15 residues. Deletions cut 3 bases from V and 7 bases from J, with 16 bases between. The CDR3 here is CASSFRAGRDQPQHF. The CDR3 bases are TGTGCCAGCAGCTTTCGAGCAGGGAGGGACCAGCCCCAGCATTTT.

The chain combines TRBV9 with TRBJ1-2, with D maybe TRBD1 (5 bases). V was clipped by 4 bases and J by 0 bases, with 13 bases between them. Germline V gene sequence: CDR1 SGDLS, CDR2 YYNGEE. CDR3 size: 15 residues. CDR3 DNA: TGTGCCAGCAGCAAGGGGCGGGAAGCTAACTATGGCTACACCTTC. It is translated as CASSKGREANYGYTF.

In DNA form, the CDR3 reads TGTGCCAGCAGCCCCGGGACAGGAGCTAACTATGGCTACACCTTC. The encoded protein is CASSPGTGANYGYTF. The chain carries TRBV14 and TRBJ1-2; TRBD1 aligns across 8 bases. V dropped 4 bases and J dropped 0; count of bases not matched to a gene: 4. CDR1 and CDR2 from the germline V gene are SGHDN and FVKESK. This CDR3 has 15 residues.

The CDR3 protein is CAISTGVLSYNSPLHF. CDR3 DNA sequence: TGTGCCATCAGCACGGGAGTCCTATCCTATAATTCACCCCTCCACTTT. The gene calls are TRBV10-3 and TRBJ1-6, with D uncertain. The germline V gene has CDR1 ENHRY and CDR2 SYGVKD. V was clipped by 6 bases and J by 1 base, with 13 bases between them. The CDR3 totals 16 residues.

The chain carries TRBV6-5 and TRBJ1-2, with D possibly matching TRBD1 (6 bases). The CDR3 has 14 amino acids. Per germline, CDR1 MNHEY and CDR2 SVGAGI. V lost 6 bases, J lost 7 bases, and 18 bases lay in between. The CDR3 sequence is CASSRRQASVGYTF. The DNA for the CDR3 is TGTGCCAGCAGCCGCCGACAGGCCTCAGTTGGCTACACCTTC.

This rearrangement joins TRBV12-3 or TRBV12-4 to TRBJ1-6, with TRBD1 matching 8 bases. With V trimmed by 7 bases and J by 10 bases, 6 bases remained unmatched. The CDR3 covers 13 residues. The CDR3 sequence: CASTTGGGSPLHF. CDR3 in DNA: TGTGCCAGCACCACAGGGGGGGGCTCACCCCTCCACTTT.

The gene calls are TRBV7-6 and TRBJ2-7; 8 nucleotides align to TRBD1. V shed 1 base and J 3 bases; nucleotides not matched to a gene: 5. Germline V gene sequence: CDR1 SGHVS, CDR2 FNYEAQ. The CDR3 has 15 residues. CDR3 nucleotides: TGTGCCAGCAGCTTAGACACCGGGACAGGCTACGAGCAGTACTTC. Its protein is CASSLDTGTGYEQYF.

The rearrangement links TRBV19 to TRBJ1-2; D is uncertain. In germline, CDR1 is LNHDA, CDR2 SQIVND (reference sequence). V was cut by 3 bases and J by 6 bases, with 11 bases left in between. The CDR3 covers 13 residues. This CDR3 reads CASSMKGRDGYTF. The CDR3, as DNA: TGTGCCAGTAGTATGAAAGGGAGAGATGGCTACACCTTC.

The chain recombines TRBV5-1 with TRBJ1-1; 11 bases align to TRBD1. CDR1 SGHRS and CDR2 YFSETQ come from the germline V gene. The ends lost 2 bases at V and 8 bases at J; junction bases unmatched: 5. The CDR3 has 14 residues. The CDR3 here is CASSFSGQGAEAFF. CDR3 in DNA: TGCGCCAGCAGCTTTAGTGGACAGGGGGCAGAAGCTTTCTTT.

V and J are TRBV18 and TRBJ1-1, with D possibly being TRBD1 (6 bases). This CDR3 is built from 16 residues. V lost 4 bases and J 5 bases, leaving 20 bases between the germline ends. Per germline, CDR1 KGHSH and CDR2 LQKENI. Here the CDR3 reads CASSQTPQGEGTEAFF. For the CDR3, the DNA is TGTGCCAGCTCACAAACCCCACAGGGAGAAGGAACTGAAGCTTTCTTT.

The J gene is TRBJ2-7, the V gene TRBV5-1, with a possible D match to TRBD2 (5 bases). The CDR3 is made up of 13 amino acids. CDR1 and CDR2 from the germline V gene are SGHRS and YFSETQ. Trimming shortened V by 2 bases and J by 0 bases, and 6 bases separated the two germline ends. This chain's CDR3 is CASSFGNSYEQYF. CDR3 sequence (DNA): TGCGCCAGCAGCTTCGGGAACTCCTACGAGCAGTACTTC.

J is TRBJ1-1 and V is TRBV10-3; perhaps TRBD1 as D (6 bases). The germline V gene has CDR1 ENHRY and CDR2 SYGVKD. This CDR3 has 14 residues. V shed 6 bases and J shed 4 bases, with 15 bases lying between them. The CDR3 here is CAISLRGAATEAFF. CDR3 DNA sequence: TGTGCCATCAGCCTCCGGGGGGCGGCCACTGAAGCTTTCTTT.

There are a few counts of this clone. The CDR3 is CASSFIQGEGYTF. CDR3 sequence (DNA): TGTGCCAGCAGCTTCATACAGGGAGAGGGCTACACCTTC. The chain couples TRBV14 to TRBJ1-2; D is perhaps TRBD1 (6 bases). The CDR3 is 13 residues long. V dropped 5 bases and J dropped 8 bases, with 15 bases sitting between them. CDR1 is SGHDN and CDR2 is FVKESK in the germline V gene.

This clone occurred a few times. A read error may account for a junction end that differs from germline. V usage is TRBV19 and J usage is TRBJ1-1; 7 nucleotides agree with TRBD1. Germline CDR1 LNHDA, CDR2 SQIVND (reference sequence). The CDR3 contains 16 residues. The CDR3 is CASSIREWGQNAEAFF. The CDR3 nucleotides are TGTGCCAGTAGTATTCGGGAGTGGGGACAGAACGCTGAAGCTTTCTTT.

The V gene is TRBV10-3, the J gene TRBJ2-7; D gene ambiguous. Germline V CDR1 and CDR2: ENHRY, SYGVKD. Trimming removed 2 bases at V and 0 bases at J, with 8 bases between. The CDR3 sequence is 14 residues long. The CDR3 DNA reads TGTGCCATCAGTGAGCGGCCAGGCTCCTACGAGCAGTACTTC. This gives the protein CAISERPGSYEQYF.

The chain couples TRBV19 to TRBJ2-5, with D possibly matching TRBD2 (6 bases). Trimming shortened V by 6 bases and J by 1 base, and 9 bases separated the two germline ends. The germline CDR1 and CDR2 sequences are LNHDA and SQIVND (reference sequence). This CDR3 has 13 amino acids. The CDR3 DNA reads as TGTGCCAGTAGGGCGGGGATCCAAGAGACCCAGTACTTC. This encodes CASRAGIQETQYF.